This entry lists 23 T cell receptor beta chains sequenced from one sample in a study of cytomegalovirus exposure and HLA in healthy donors. A multiplex PCR was run with 60 Vbeta primers and 13 Jbeta primers. Measured with immunoSEQ multiplex PCR; TCRdb has only the in-frame clones, and not every one. Altogether roughly 100,000 clones are present, about 81% being singletons, with the ten largest covering about 3%. The sequenced sample was PBMCs. The receptor set was obtained from a woman between 40 and 50 years old in good health and CMV-seronegative.

The rearrangement uses TRBV11-3 and TRBJ2-7; 9 positions agree with TRBD1. The CDR3 is 14 amino acids. V was pared by 5 bases and J by 5 bases, with 7 bases of the junction left unmatched. The germline V gene has CDR1 SGHNT and CDR2 YENEEA. The CDR3 here is CASSRGTGNDEQYF. The CDR3 coding sequence is TGTGCCAGCAGCCGCGGGACAGGGAACGACGAGCAGTACTTC.

V gene TRBV11-2 combines with J gene TRBJ2-3; 10 nucleotides line up with TRBD2. Trimming cost V 8 bases and J 1 base; bases outside gene matches: 3. The CDR3 extends over 14 amino acids. Germline CDR1 SGHAT, CDR2 FQNNGV. The CDR3 nucleotides read TGTGCCAGCTGGACTAGCGGTGGCACAGATACGCAGTATTTT. It yields the protein CASWTSGGTDTQYF. Together with reference TRBV11-2 and TRBJ2-3, the CDR3 gives the full variable domain: EAGVAQSPRYKIIEKRQSVAFWCNPISGHATLYWYQQILGQGPKLLIQFQNNGVVDDSQLPKDRFSAERLKGVDSTLKIQPAKLEDSAVYLCASWTSGGTDTQYFGPGTRLTVL.

DNA for the CDR3: TGTGCCAGCAGCCCAGGGATAGGAGTAACAGATACGCAGTATTTT. It encodes CASSPGIGVTDTQYF. This chain links TRBV11-2 with TRBJ2-3, with TRBD1 as a possible D gene (5 bases). The germline V gene encodes CDR1 SGHAT and CDR2 FQNNGV. This CDR3 has 15 residues. V gave up 5 bases and J gave up 3 bases, with 15 bases separating them.

This clone is a singleton in its sample. This chain uses TRBV7-9 with TRBJ2-3; 12 bases map to TRBD2. V gave up 5 bases and J gave up 1 base; unmatched junction bases: 7. The CDR3 contains 17 residues. From germline, CDR1 is SEHNR and CDR2 FQNEAQ (reference sequence). CDR3 region: CASSARTSGTGTDTQYF. The DNA for the CDR3 is TGTGCCAGCAGCGCCAGGACTAGCGGGACGGGCACAGATACGCAGTATTTT.

The J gene is TRBJ2-3, the V gene TRBV2, with 11 positions matching TRBD2. The length of the CDR3 is 15 residues. V gave up 5 bases and J gave up 2 bases; unmatched junction bases: 3. Germline V gene sequence: CDR1 SNHLY, CDR2 FYNNEI. In DNA, the CDR3 is TGTGCCAGCAGTCTTAGCGGGAGGGACACAGATACGCAGTATTTT. Protein sequence: CASSLSGRDTDTQYF. The whole variable domain, remainder taken from reference TRBV2 and TRBJ2-3, is EPEVTQTPSHQVTQMGQEVILRCVPISNHLYFYWYRQILGQKVEFLVSFYNNEISEKSEIFDDQFSVERPDGSNFTLKIRSTKLEDSAMYFCASSLSGRDTDTQYFGPGTRLTVL.

With respect to this clone: Given a much more abundant clone one base away, this may be a read error. This chain joins TRBV2 and TRBJ1-5; D perhaps matches TRBD1 (6 bases). CDR3 length: 14 amino acids. Germline CDR1 is SNHLY and CDR2 is FYNNEI. Trimming took 5 bases from V and 2 from J, leaving 10 bases between them. DNA for the CDR3: TGTGCCAGCAGTAACAGGGATGGCAATCAGCCCCAGCATTTT. Translation: CASSNRDGNQPQHF.

The chain is built from TRBV7-3 and TRBJ2-5; 7 nucleotides line up with TRBD1. Per the germline V gene, CDR1 is SGHTA and CDR2 is FQGTGA. The CDR3 runs 15 residues. Unmatched junction bases numbered 11, after V lost 6 bases and J lost 4 bases. DNA of the CDR3: TGTGCCAGCAGAAAAACAGGGGATCGGGCAGAGACCCAGTACTTC. Its translation is CASRKTGDRAETQYF.

The rearrangement uses TRBV7-2 and TRBJ1-2; no clear D. The germline V gene encodes CDR1 SGHTA and CDR2 FQGNSA. The CDR3 extends over 13 amino acids. Trimming cost V 2 bases and J 2 bases, with 6 bases left between them. CDR3 amino acids: CASSLTENYGYTF. DNA of the CDR3: TGTGCCAGCAGCTTAACAGAAAACTATGGCTACACCTTC. The full variable domain, with the rest looked up from reference TRBV7-2 and TRBJ1-2, is GAGVSQSPSNKVTEKGKDVELRCDPISGHTALYWYRQSLGQGLEFLIYFQGNSAPDKSGLPSDRFSAERTGGSVSTLTIQRTQQEDSAVYLCASSLTENYGYTFGSGTRLTVV.

This rearrangement joins TRBV5-6 to TRBJ2-7; 11 bases are shared with TRBD2. V shed 5 bases and J 6 bases; nucleotides not matched to a gene: 7. This CDR3 comprises 14 residues. The germline gives CDR1 SGHDT, CDR2 YYEEEE. Here the CDR3 DNA reads TGTGCCAGCAGTTTAGCGGGAGGGCCGGGCGAGCAGTACTTC. It encodes CASSLAGGPGEQYF.

This clone has a handful of counts. The chain recombines TRBV19 with TRBJ2-6; perhaps TRBD2 as D (5 bases). Trimming cost V 1 base and J 1 base, with 5 bases left between them. Germline V gives CDR1 LNHDA, CDR2 SQIVND (reference sequence). The CDR3 covers 15 residues. CDR3 protein: CASSIGGSGANVLTF. The CDR3 DNA reads TGTGCCAGTAGTATAGGAGGGTCTGGGGCCAACGTCCTGACTTTC.

This clone turned up a few times. The chain combines TRBV18 with TRBJ2-3; 7 positions agree with TRBD1. The CDR3 consists of 15 residues. CDR1 and CDR2 (germline): KGHSH, LQKENI. Unmatched junction bases numbered 10, after V lost 3 bases and J lost 7 bases. Here the CDR3 DNA reads TGTGCCAGCTCACCGATCGGGACAGCTTTGAATACGCAGTATTTT. Translating gives CASSPIGTALNTQYF.

This rearrangement joins TRBV10-2 to TRBJ1-4, with TRBD1 matching over 8 bases. Germline-derived CDR1 and CDR2 are WSHSY and SAAADI. J was trimmed by 6 bases and V by 6 bases; bases with no gene match: 3. The CDR3 has 13 residues. CDR3 amino acids: CASRDREDEKLFF. The CDR3 DNA reads TGCGCCAGCAGGGACAGGGAGGATGAAAAACTGTTTTTT.

Comments on this clone: Other DNA sequences from this sample encode an identical CDR3 as well. V usage is TRBV20-1 and J usage is TRBJ2-1; TRBD2 is a possible D gene (5 bases). V gave up 3 bases and J gave up 5 bases, with 5 bases separating them. The CDR3 runs 11 residues. CDR1 is DFQATT, CDR2 SNEGSKA, per germline (reference sequence). The CDR3 DNA reads as TGCAGTGCTAGGCGGGACAATGAGCAGTTCTTC. Amino acids: CSARRDNEQFF.

V gene TRBV30 combines with J gene TRBJ2-7, with D possibly TRBD2 on 6 matching bases. The germline CDR1 and CDR2 sequences are GTSNPN and SVGIG (reference sequence). Trimming shortened V by 2 bases and J by 2 bases, and 13 bases separated the two germline ends. The CDR3 runs to 14 residues. CDR3 coding DNA: TGTGCCTGGAGTCTCGGCGGGATCGCCTACGAGCAGTACTTC. Translating gives CAWSLGGIAYEQYF. Looking up the rest from reference TRBV30 and TRBJ2-7 gives the full variable domain: SQTIHQWPATLVQPVGSPLSLECTVEGTSNPNLYWYRQAAGRGLQLLFYSVGIGQISSEVPQNLSASRPQDRQFILSSKKLLLSDSGFYLCAWSLGGIAYEQYFGPGTRLTVT.

This rearrangement joins TRBV7-2 to TRBJ2-3, with no clear D. CDR3 length: 14 amino acids. Trimming cost V 3 bases and J 0 bases, with 7 bases left between them. CDR1 is SGHTA and CDR2 is FQGNSA in the germline V gene. This CDR3 reads CASSLGPSTDTQYF. The CDR3 DNA reads as TGTGCCAGCAGCTTGGGCCCAAGCACAGATACGCAGTATTTT.

This rearrangement joins TRBV7-2 to TRBJ2-2; TRBD2 agrees at 8 bases. The CDR3 contains 16 residues. The trim removed 5 bases at V and 6 bases at J, leaving 11 bases unmatched. Germline V gene data show CDR1 as SGHTA and CDR2 as FQGNSA. The chain's CDR3 is CASSTRLAGVPGELFF. The CDR3 region has the DNA TGTGCCAGCAGCACTCGCCTAGCGGGCGTACCCGGGGAGCTGTTTTTT.

This clone was recorded a few times. This chain joins TRBV4-3 and TRBJ2-7; D perhaps matches TRBD2 (6 bases). Trimming removed 0 bases from V and 4 bases from J, with 7 bases in between. The CDR3 has 13 residues. The germline V gene encodes CDR1 LGHNA and CDR2 YSLEER. The DNA of the CDR3 is TGCGCCAGCAGCCAAGATGGAGGGTACGAGCAGTACTTC. Residues: CASSQDGGYEQYF.

This chain links TRBV15 with TRBJ1-1; 12 bases fit TRBD1. This CDR3 region has 16 residues. The germline gives CDR1 LNHNV, CDR2 YYDKDF (reference sequence). V lost 1 base to trimming and J lost 5 bases; unmatched junction nucleotides: 5. This CDR3 reads CATSRGGQGAGTEAFF. In DNA form, the CDR3 reads TGTGCCACCAGCAGAGGGGGACAGGGGGCTGGGACTGAAGCTTTCTTT.

The genes are TRBV5-4 and TRBJ2-7, with D perhaps matching TRBD2 (6 bases). This CDR3 comprises 13 residues. Germline V gives CDR1 SGHNT, CDR2 YYREEE (reference sequence). V lost 3 bases, J lost 5 bases, and 12 bases lay in between. The CDR3 protein is CASSSTRANEQYF. The CDR3 nucleotides are TGTGCCAGCAGCTCGACTAGGGCTAACGAGCAGTACTTC.

V is TRBV27 and J is TRBJ1-2; 10 bases map to TRBD1. Germline trimming cut 4 bases from V and 5 bases from J; bases unmatched to any gene: 4. Germline V gene sequence: CDR1 MNHEY, CDR2 SMNVEV (reference sequence). There are 14 residues in the CDR3. The CDR3 coding sequence is TGTGCCAGCAGTTGGGACAGGGGTGGGTATGGCTACACCTTC. Translation gives CASSWDRGGYGYTF.

In the case of this clone: Germline and junction disagree at one end, which may indicate a read error. The chain carries TRBV27 and TRBJ2-1; D may be TRBD1 (6 bases). The germline V gene encodes CDR1 MNHEY and CDR2 SMNVEV (reference sequence). The CDR3 loop spans 13 amino acids. The CDR3 nucleotides read TGTGCCAGCACCCCGAGGGCTTCCCGGGACACCGTCTTC. This gives the protein CASTPRASRDTVF.

This chain connects TRBV27 to TRBJ2-7; perhaps TRBD2 as D (5 bases). The V end was cut by 2 bases, the J end by 2 bases, with 16 bases between. Germline assignment: CDR1 MNHEY and CDR2 SMNVEV (reference sequence). The CDR3 consists of 16 residues. The CDR3 bases are TGTGCCAGCAGTTTAGTGGCGGGCACACTTACCTACGAGCAGTACTTC. This encodes CASSLVAGTLTYEQYF.

This rearrangement joins TRBV28 to TRBJ1-3, with 7 bases aligning to TRBD1. There are 12 residues in the CDR3. V was pared by 7 bases and J by 7 bases, with 4 bases of the junction left unmatched. Per germline, CDR1 MDHEN and CDR2 SYDVKM. The CDR3 region is CASTVRGNTIYF. CDR3 coding DNA: TGTGCCAGCACGGTCAGGGGGAACACCATATATTTT.